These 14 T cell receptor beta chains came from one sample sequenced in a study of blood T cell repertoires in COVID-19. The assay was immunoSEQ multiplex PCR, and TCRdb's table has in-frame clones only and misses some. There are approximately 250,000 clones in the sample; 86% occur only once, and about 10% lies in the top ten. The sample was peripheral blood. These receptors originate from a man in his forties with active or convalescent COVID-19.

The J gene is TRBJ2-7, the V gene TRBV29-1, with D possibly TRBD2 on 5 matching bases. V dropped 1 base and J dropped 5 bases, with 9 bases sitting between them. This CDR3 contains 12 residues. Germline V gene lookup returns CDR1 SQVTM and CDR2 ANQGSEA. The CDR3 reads CSVEGTEDEQYF. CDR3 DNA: TGCAGCGTTGAAGGAACGGAGGACGAGCAGTACTTC.

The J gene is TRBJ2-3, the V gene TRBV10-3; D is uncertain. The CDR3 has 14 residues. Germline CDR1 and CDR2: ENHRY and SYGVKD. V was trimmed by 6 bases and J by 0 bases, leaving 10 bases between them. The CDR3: CAIRLTTSTDTQYF. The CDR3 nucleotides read TGTGCCATCAGACTTACCACTAGCACAGATACGCAGTATTTT.

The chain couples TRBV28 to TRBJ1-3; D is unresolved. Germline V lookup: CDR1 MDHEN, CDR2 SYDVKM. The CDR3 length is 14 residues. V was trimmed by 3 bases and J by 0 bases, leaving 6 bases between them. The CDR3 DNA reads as TGTGCCAGCAGTTTTCAGTTCTCTGGAAACACCATATATTTT. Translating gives CASSFQFSGNTIYF.

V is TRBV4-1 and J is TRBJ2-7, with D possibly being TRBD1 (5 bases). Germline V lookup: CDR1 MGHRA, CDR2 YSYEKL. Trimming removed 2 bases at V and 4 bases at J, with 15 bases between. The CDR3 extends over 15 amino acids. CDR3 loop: CASSQIKGYRYEQYF. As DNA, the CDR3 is TGCGCCAGCAGCCAAATCAAGGGGTACAGGTACGAGCAGTACTTC.

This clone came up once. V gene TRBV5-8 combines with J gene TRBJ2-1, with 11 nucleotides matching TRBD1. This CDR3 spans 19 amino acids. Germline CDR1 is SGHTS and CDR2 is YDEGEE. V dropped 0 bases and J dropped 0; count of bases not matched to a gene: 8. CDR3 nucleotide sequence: TGTGCCAGCAGCTTGGGGACAGGGGGCGTCCTGTACTCCTACAATGAGCAGTTCTTC. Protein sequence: CASSLGTGGVLYSYNEQFF.

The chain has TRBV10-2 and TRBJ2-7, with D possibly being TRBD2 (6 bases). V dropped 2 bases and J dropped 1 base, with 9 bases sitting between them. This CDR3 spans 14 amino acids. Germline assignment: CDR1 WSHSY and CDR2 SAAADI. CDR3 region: CASSESGLSYEQYF. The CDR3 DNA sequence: TGCGCCAGCAGTGAGAGCGGGTTATCCTACGAGCAGTACTTC.

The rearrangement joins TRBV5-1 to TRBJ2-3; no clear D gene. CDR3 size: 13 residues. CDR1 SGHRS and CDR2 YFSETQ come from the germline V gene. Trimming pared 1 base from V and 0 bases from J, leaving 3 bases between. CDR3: CASSLTSTDTQYF. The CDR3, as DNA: TGCGCCAGCAGCTTGACTAGCACAGATACGCAGTATTTT.

CDR3 nucleotide sequence: TGTGCCAGCACCCTGACGACAGGACCCTATCCAAACTATGGCTACACCTTC. It codes for CASTLTTGPYPNYGYTF. The genes are TRBV2 and TRBJ1-2; possible D gene TRBD1, 6 bases. Trimming took 7 bases from V and 2 from J, leaving 23 bases between them. CDR1 is SNHLY and CDR2 is FYNNEI in the germline V gene. This CDR3 has 17 residues.

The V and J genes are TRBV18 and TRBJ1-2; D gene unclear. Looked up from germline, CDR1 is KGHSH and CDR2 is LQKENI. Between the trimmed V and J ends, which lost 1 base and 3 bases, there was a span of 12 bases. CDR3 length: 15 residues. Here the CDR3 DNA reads TGTGCCAGCTCACCACGAGGAACCTCTGACTATGGCTACACCTTC. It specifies CASSPRGTSDYGYTF.

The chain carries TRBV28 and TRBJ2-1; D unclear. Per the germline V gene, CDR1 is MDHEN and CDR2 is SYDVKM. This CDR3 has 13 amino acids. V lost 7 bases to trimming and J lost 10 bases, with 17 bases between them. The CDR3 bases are TGTGCCAGCACCCAATCGCCCGCTCGGGAGCAGTTCTTC. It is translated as CASTQSPAREQFF. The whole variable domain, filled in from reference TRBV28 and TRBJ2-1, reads DVKVTQSSRYLVKRTGEKVFLECVQDMDHENMFWYRQDPGLGLRLIYFSYDVKMKEKGDIPEGYSVSREKKERFSLILESASTNQTSMYLCASTQSPAREQFFGPGTRLTVL.

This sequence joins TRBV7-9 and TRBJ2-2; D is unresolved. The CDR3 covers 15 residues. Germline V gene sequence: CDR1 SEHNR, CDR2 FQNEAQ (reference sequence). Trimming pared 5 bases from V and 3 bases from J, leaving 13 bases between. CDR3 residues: CASSPSSVHTGELFF. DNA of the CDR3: TGTGCCAGCAGCCCATCGAGCGTTCACACCGGGGAGCTGTTTTTT.

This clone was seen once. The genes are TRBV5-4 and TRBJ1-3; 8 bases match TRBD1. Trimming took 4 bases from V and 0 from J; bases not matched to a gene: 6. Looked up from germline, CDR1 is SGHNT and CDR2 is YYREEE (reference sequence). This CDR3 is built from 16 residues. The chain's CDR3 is CASSPDRALSGNTIYF. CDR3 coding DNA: TGTGCCAGCAGCCCGGACAGGGCCCTCTCTGGAAACACCATATATTTT.

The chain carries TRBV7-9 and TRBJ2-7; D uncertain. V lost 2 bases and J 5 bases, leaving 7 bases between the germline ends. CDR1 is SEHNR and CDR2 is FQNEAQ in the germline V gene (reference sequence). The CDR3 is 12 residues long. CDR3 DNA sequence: TGTGCCAGCAGCTTAATAAGCGACGAGCAGTACTTC. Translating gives CASSLISDEQYF.

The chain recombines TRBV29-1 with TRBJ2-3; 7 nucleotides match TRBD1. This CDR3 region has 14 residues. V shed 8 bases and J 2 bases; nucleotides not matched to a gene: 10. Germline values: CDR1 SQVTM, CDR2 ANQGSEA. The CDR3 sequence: CSSERDRYTDTQYF. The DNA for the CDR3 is TGCAGCAGCGAAAGGGACAGATACACAGATACGCAGTATTTT.